The source of this T cell receptor beta chain is a study of blood T cell repertoires in COVID-19. Looking at the study overall: Acute and convalescent COVID-19 specimens originated in the United States, Italy and Spain. PBMCs, B-cell-depleted T cells, or T cells provided the cDNA or gDNA that made up the material.

Libraries were prepared by immunoSEQ multiplex PCR; TCRdb keeps only in-frame clonotypes and omits some of them. This repertoire shows around 270,000 clones, around 84% found once; its top ten account for 4.2%. The source material was peripheral blood. The clonotype comes from a man aged 55 to 70 with acute or convalescent COVID-19.

For the CDR3, the DNA is TGTGCCAGCAGGCCCTCGCGGAGCTCTAACTATGGCTACACCTTC. Translated, it gives CASRPSRSSNYGYTF. The chain links TRBV6-5 to TRBJ1-2; D is ambiguous. The V gene's germline CDR1 is MNHEY and CDR2 SVGAGI. CDR3 length: 15 residues. V shed 6 bases and J shed 0 bases, with 14 bases lying between them.